The 29 T cell receptor beta chains presented below share a single source sample, sequenced in a study of CD8+ T cells in alopecia areata. Treatment of the sample: oral pan-JAK inhibitor, 5-10 mg twice daily. Once RNA had been extracted, it was reverse transcribed into cDNA to act as the sequencing template. TCRdb keeps only in-frame clones here, not all; method: immunoSEQ multiplex PCR. This table holds under 350,000 clones, about 62% found once. The sequencing used CD4+ T cells sorted from blood, collected at week 24, from a patient treated with tofacitinib. The source is a human donor with alopecia areata.

This chain connects TRBV27 to TRBJ1-6; the match to TRBD1 covers 8 bases. J lost 5 bases, V lost 5 bases, and 11 bases had no gene match. Germline V gives CDR1 MNHEY, CDR2 SMNVEV (reference sequence). The CDR3 contains 17 residues. The CDR3: CASSPSDRVPDNSPLHF. The CDR3, as DNA: TGTGCCAGCAGTCCCTCGGACAGGGTTCCAGATAATTCACCCCTCCACTTT.

This clone was picked up a small number of times. J is TRBJ1-3 and V is TRBV10-3; D not resolved. V lost 10 bases, J lost 3 bases, and 13 bases lay in between. Germline values: CDR1 ENHRY, CDR2 SYGVKD. CDR3 size: 13 residues. For the CDR3, the DNA is TGTGCCAGCACAGCCACTGATGGAAACACCATATATTTT. It yields the protein CASTATDGNTIYF.

The rearrangement links TRBV1 to TRBJ1-5; the table calls TRBD1, which could not be checked here. TRBV1 is designated a pseudogene. This CDR3 has 16 amino acids. CDR3 residues: CTSSPTGQGILQPQHF. The CDR3 coding sequence is TGCACCAGCAGTCCAACGGGACAGGGGATCCTACAGCCCCAGCATTTT.

The chain joins TRBV6-5 to TRBJ1-2, with D possibly matching TRBD1 (6 bases). Germline CDR1 is MNHEY and CDR2 is SVGAGI. This CDR3 is 14 amino acids long. V was cut by 6 bases and J by 8 bases, with 19 bases left in between. The CDR3 sequence is CASSRGALREGYTF. In DNA form, the CDR3 reads TGTGCCAGCAGCAGGGGTGCCCTTCGCGAGGGCTACACCTTC.

This clone has only a few counts. The chain carries TRBV7-9 and TRBJ2-5; no firm D call. Germline lookup yields CDR1 SEHNR and CDR2 FQNEAQ (reference sequence). Trimming took 2 bases from V and 5 from J, leaving 6 bases between them. The CDR3 has 12 residues. CDR3 in DNA: TGTGCCAGCAGCTTAATCGGCGAGACCCAGTACTTC. Protein sequence: CASSLIGETQYF.

About this clone: Within the sample, other DNA sequences also encode this same CDR3. V gene TRBV2 combines with J gene TRBJ1-5; tentative D call: TRBD1 (5 bases). This CDR3 has 14 residues. CDR1 and CDR2 (germline): SNHLY, FYNNEI. The V end was cut by 5 bases, the J end by 5 bases, with 13 bases between. The DNA for the CDR3 is TGTGCCAGCAGTCCCCAGGGAAGGGATCAGCCCCAGCATTTT. Protein sequence: CASSPQGRDQPQHF.

The chain links TRBV19 to TRBJ1-2; TRBD1 agrees at 9 bases. CDR3 size: 13 residues. The V segment lost 6 bases and the J segment 2 bases; nucleotides outside the gene matches: 1. Germline V lookup: CDR1 LNHDA, CDR2 SQIVND (reference sequence). The CDR3 nucleotides read TGTGCCAGTAGAGGACAGGGGAACTATGGCTACACCTTC. It codes for CASRGQGNYGYTF. Based on the CDR3 plus reference TRBV19 and TRBJ1-2, the full variable domain is DGGITQSPKYLFRKEGQNVTLSCEQNLNHDAMYWYRQDPGQGLRLIYYSQIVNDFQKGDIAEGYSVSREKKESFPLTVTSAQKNPTAFYLCASRGQGNYGYTFGSGTRLTVV.

This clone was seen a handful of times. The chain links TRBV2 to TRBJ2-7; D call uncertain. The germline CDR1 and CDR2 sequences are SNHLY and FYNNEI. The CDR3 totals 12 residues. V was trimmed by 6 bases and J by 5 bases, leaving 11 bases between them. CDR3 DNA sequence: TGTGCCAGCAGACCAGAAGTTGACGAGCAGTACTTC. Translated, it gives CASRPEVDEQYF.

The chain carries TRBV4-2 and TRBJ1-2, with D possibly being TRBD1 (5 bases). The germline V gene encodes CDR1 LGHNA and CDR2 YNFKEQ. The CDR3 consists of 14 residues. Trimming left V 1 base short and J 7 bases short, with 13 bases between. CDR3 nucleotide sequence: TGTGCCAGCAGCCAAGGGACAAGGGGACTTGGCTACACCTTC. Its translation: CASSQGTRGLGYTF.

The chain carries TRBV6-5 and TRBJ2-1, with 7 positions matching TRBD1. V lost 2 bases, J lost 10 bases, and 5 bases stayed unmatched. The CDR3 contains 13 residues. Germline CDR1 reads MNHEY; CDR2 reads SVGAGI. CDR3 sequence: CASSYITGEEQFF. The CDR3 DNA is TGTGCCAGCAGTTACATCACAGGGGAAGAGCAGTTCTTC.

The V call is TRBV28, the J call TRBJ2-4; D gene unclear. Trimming shortened V by 8 bases and J by 9 bases, and 17 bases separated the two germline ends. Germline V gene lookup returns CDR1 MDHEN and CDR2 SYDVKM. This CDR3 spans 13 amino acids. CDR3 region: CASHSLDRSIQYF. Written as DNA, the CDR3 is TGTGCCAGCCACTCTCTCGACCGTAGCATTCAGTACTTC.

V gene TRBV5-6 combines with J gene TRBJ2-5, with TRBD2 identical over 14 bases. V dropped 4 bases and J dropped 4; count of bases not matched to a gene: 6. CDR3 length: 16 amino acids. Germline V gene lookup returns CDR1 SGHDT and CDR2 YYEEEE. The chain's CDR3 is CASSPGLAGGRETQYF. Written as DNA, the CDR3 is TGTGCCAGCAGCCCCGGACTAGCGGGGGGCAGAGAGACCCAGTACTTC.

The gene calls are TRBV5-1 and TRBJ1-2, with a tentative D call TRBD1 (6 bases). The CDR3 consists of 14 residues. Germline CDR1 and CDR2: SGHRS and YFSETQ. The V and J ends lost 0 bases and 3 bases respectively, with 9 bases between them. In DNA form, the CDR3 reads TGCGCCAGCAGCTTGGAGGGGGTCGACTATGGCTACACCTTC. This encodes CASSLEGVDYGYTF.

The V call is TRBV28, the J call TRBJ1-3; no clear D. The CDR3 totals 16 residues. V lost 3 bases to trimming and J lost 0 bases, with 12 bases between them. Germline values: CDR1 MDHEN, CDR2 SYDVKM. CDR3 loop: CASSLRAGRSGNTIYF. For the CDR3, the DNA is TGTGCCAGCAGTTTGCGTGCAGGCCGCTCTGGAAACACCATATATTTT.

This chain links TRBV30 with TRBJ2-5; 9 bases are shared with TRBD1. In germline, CDR1 is GTSNPN, CDR2 SVGIG (reference sequence). The CDR3 sequence is 17 residues long. J lost 5 bases, V lost 2 bases, and 15 bases had no gene match. CDR3: CAWSQPPGTGKGETQYF. The CDR3 DNA follows: TGTGCCTGGAGTCAGCCCCCCGGGACAGGGAAGGGTGAGACCCAGTACTTC.

This clone was detected a few times. The chain employs TRBV18 and TRBJ1-4, with D perhaps matching TRBD1 (6 bases). Germline CDR1 KGHSH, CDR2 LQKENI. The CDR3 is 16 residues long. V was trimmed by 3 bases and J by 0 bases, leaving 11 bases between them. The CDR3: CASSPSWTATNEKLFF. CDR3 DNA sequence: TGTGCCAGCTCACCTTCTTGGACAGCAACTAATGAAAAACTGTTTTTT.

The V call is TRBV6-1, the J call TRBJ2-3; D unclear. V was cut by 4 bases and J by 1 base, with 9 bases left in between. This CDR3 is built from 14 residues. Germline V lookup: CDR1 MNHNS, CDR2 SASEGT. The CDR3 DNA is TGTGCCAGCAGTGCGTCGGGCCGCACAGATACGCAGTATTTT. Translating gives CASSASGRTDTQYF.

With respect to this clone: The sample contains more than one DNA sequence encoding this CDR3. The chain carries TRBV29-1 and TRBJ2-5; TRBD1 agrees at 8 bases. J lost 5 bases, V lost 6 bases, and 2 bases had no gene match. The CDR3 runs 11 residues. Germline values: CDR1 SQVTM, CDR2 ANQGSEA. CDR3 in DNA: TGCAGCGTCGGACAGGGCGAGACCCAGTACTTC. This encodes CSVGQGETQYF.

The V and J genes are TRBV29-1 and TRBJ1-1; no firm D call. Trimming took 7 bases from V and 3 from J, leaving 12 bases between them. Germline values: CDR1 SQVTM, CDR2 ANQGSEA. The CDR3 sequence is 12 residues long. The CDR3 bases are TGCAGCGCCTGCCCTGGGGACACTGAAGCTTTCTTT. This sequence encodes CSACPGDTEAFF.

This chain connects TRBV27 to TRBJ1-2; TRBD1 matches 7 bases. Germline CDR1 is MNHEY and CDR2 is SMNVEV (reference sequence). This CDR3 is 14 amino acids long. The V gene end was trimmed by 5 bases and the J gene end by 6 bases; junction bases not matched to a gene: 9. In DNA, the CDR3 is TGTGCCAGCAGTCCGGGACAGTTAAGAGATGGCTACACCTTC. Translating gives CASSPGQLRDGYTF.

CDR3 DNA sequence: TGTGCCAGCAGCTTATCCCTAGCCACAAATGAGCAGTTCTTC. Its translation: CASSLSLATNEQFF. V and J are TRBV7-2 and TRBJ2-1, with D possibly matching TRBD2 (5 bases). CDR1 and CDR2 (germline): SGHTA, FQGNSA. The V end lost 2 bases, the J end lost 7 bases, and 12 bases lay between the germline ends. The CDR3 extends over 14 amino acids.

This rearrangement joins TRBV10-3 to TRBJ2-5, with 9 bases aligning to TRBD1. The CDR3 totals 16 residues. V shed 3 bases, J shed 3 bases, and the junction held 8 bases outside the gene matches. Germline assignment: CDR1 ENHRY and CDR2 SYGVKD. The CDR3 coding sequence is TGTGCCATCAGTGACCTTGGGACAGGGAGGGAAGAGACCCAGTACTTC. This translates into CAISDLGTGREETQYF.

The table lists this clone with a count of one. The rearrangement joins TRBV2 to TRBJ2-5; D not resolved. Trimming left V 6 bases short and J 5 bases short, with 22 bases between. This CDR3 is 16 amino acids long. The germline V gene encodes CDR1 SNHLY and CDR2 FYNNEI. The CDR3 DNA reads TGTGCCAGCAGCCCATCGGTGACCCGAGTGAGGGAGACCCAGTACTTC. Translated: CASSPSVTRVRETQYF.

Note on this clone: This specimen includes other DNA sequences encoding the same CDR3. This chain uses TRBV29-1 with TRBJ2-3; possible D gene TRBD2, 5 bases. From germline, CDR1 is SQVTM and CDR2 ANQGSEA. The CDR3 totals 11 residues. The V and J ends lost 4 bases and 6 bases respectively, with 8 bases between them. The CDR3 nucleotides are TGCAGCGTTGCCCCGGGGGATACGCAGTATTTT. Translation gives CSVAPGDTQYF.

The CDR3 is CAWRAYRDGGSPLHF. CDR3 nucleotide sequence: TGTGCCTGGAGAGCGTACAGGGACGGGGGTTCACCCCTCCACTTT. This chain joins TRBV30 and TRBJ1-6; possible D gene TRBD1, 6 bases. Germline lookup yields CDR1 GTSNPN and CDR2 SVGIG (reference sequence). This CDR3 has 15 amino acids. The V end was cut by 3 bases, the J end by 9 bases, with 18 bases between. Variable domain in full (rest from reference TRBV30 and TRBJ1-6): SQTIHQWPATLVQPVGSPLSLECTVEGTSNPNLYWYRQAAGRGLQLLFYSVGIGQISSEVPQNLSASRPQDRQFILSSKKLLLSDSGFYLCAWRAYRDGGSPLHFGNGTRLTVT.

The gene calls are TRBV27 and TRBJ2-7; 7 bases are a match to TRBD2. The CDR3 runs 16 residues. Trimming took 5 bases from V and 0 from J; bases not matched to a gene: 10. Per germline, CDR1 MNHEY and CDR2 SMNVEV (reference sequence). CDR3 region: CASSLRTGGSSYEQYF. DNA of the CDR3: TGTGCCAGCAGTCTCCGTACCGGGGGGAGCTCCTACGAGCAGTACTTC.

Concerning this clone: The conserved closing phenylalanine or tryptophan is absent in this CDR3, likely reflecting a read error. The V gene is TRBV7-2, the J gene TRBJ1-6; D remains ambiguous. CDR1 is SGHTA, CDR2 FQGNSA, per germline. The CDR3 runs to 12 residues. Trimming cost V 5 bases and J 10 bases, with 9 bases left between them. The CDR3 DNA reads as TGTGCCAGCAGCCCGGCTGGGTCACCCCTCCACCTT. It is translated as CASSPAGSPLHL.

This clone was recorded only once. The chain couples TRBV4-1 to TRBJ1-4; D ambiguous. Trimming took off 3 bases at V and 12 bases at J, with 11 bases between the two ends. CDR1 is MGHRA, CDR2 YSYEKL, per germline. CDR3 length: 12 residues. The CDR3 loop is CASSHNPKELFF. The CDR3 nucleotides read TGCGCCAGCAGCCACAATCCCAAGGAACTGTTTTTT.

V and J are TRBV9 and TRBJ1-3; D gene uncertain. The CDR3 totals 14 residues. Trimming left V 4 bases short and J 2 bases short, with 10 bases between. Per germline, CDR1 SGDLS and CDR2 YYNGEE. The chain's CDR3 is CASSPSSPGNTIYF. CDR3 DNA: TGTGCCAGCAGCCCCAGTAGCCCTGGAAACACCATATATTTT.